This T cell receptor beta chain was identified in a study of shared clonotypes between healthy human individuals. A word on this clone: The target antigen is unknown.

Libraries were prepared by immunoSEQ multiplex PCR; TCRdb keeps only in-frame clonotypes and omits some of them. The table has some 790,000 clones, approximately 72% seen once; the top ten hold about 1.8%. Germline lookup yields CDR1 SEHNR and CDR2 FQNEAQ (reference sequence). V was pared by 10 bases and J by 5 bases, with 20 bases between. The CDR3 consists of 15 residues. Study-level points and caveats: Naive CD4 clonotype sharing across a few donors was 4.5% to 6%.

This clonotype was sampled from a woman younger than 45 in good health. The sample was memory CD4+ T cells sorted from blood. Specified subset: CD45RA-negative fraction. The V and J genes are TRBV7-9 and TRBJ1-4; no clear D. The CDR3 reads CATPPLHGSNEKLFF. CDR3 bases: TGTGCCACCCCCCCCTTACATGGGTCAAATGAAAAACTGTTTTTT.